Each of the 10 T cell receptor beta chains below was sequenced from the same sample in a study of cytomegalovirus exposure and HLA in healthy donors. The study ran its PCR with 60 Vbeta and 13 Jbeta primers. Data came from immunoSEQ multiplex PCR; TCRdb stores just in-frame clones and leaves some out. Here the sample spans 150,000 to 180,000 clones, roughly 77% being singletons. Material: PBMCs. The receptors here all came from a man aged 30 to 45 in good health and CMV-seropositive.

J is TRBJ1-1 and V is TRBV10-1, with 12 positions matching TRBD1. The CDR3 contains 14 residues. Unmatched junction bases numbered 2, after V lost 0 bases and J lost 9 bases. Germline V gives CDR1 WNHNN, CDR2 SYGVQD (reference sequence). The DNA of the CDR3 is TGCGCCAGCAGTGAGTCCGGGACAGGGGGCAAAGCTTTCTTT. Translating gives CASSESGTGGKAFF.

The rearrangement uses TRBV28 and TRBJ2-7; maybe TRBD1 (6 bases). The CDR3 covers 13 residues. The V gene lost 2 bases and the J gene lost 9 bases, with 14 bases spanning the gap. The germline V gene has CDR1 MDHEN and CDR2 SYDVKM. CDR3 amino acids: CASSLHTGTGQYF. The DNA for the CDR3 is TGTGCCAGCAGTTTACATACAGGGACCGGGCAGTACTTC.

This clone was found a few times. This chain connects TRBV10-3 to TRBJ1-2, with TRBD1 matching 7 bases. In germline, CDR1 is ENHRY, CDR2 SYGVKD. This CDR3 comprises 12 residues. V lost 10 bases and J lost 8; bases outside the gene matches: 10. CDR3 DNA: TGTGCCACAAGGGGGCAGGGAGTAGGCTACACCTTC. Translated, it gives CATRGQGVGYTF.

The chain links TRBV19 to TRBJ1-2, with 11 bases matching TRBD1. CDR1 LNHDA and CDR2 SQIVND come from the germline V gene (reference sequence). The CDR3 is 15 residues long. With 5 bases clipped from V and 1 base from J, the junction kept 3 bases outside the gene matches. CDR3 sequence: CASSLGTGGNYGYTF. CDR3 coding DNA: TGTGCCAGTAGTCTAGGGACAGGGGGTAACTATGGCTACACCTTC.

The CDR3 DNA sequence: TGTGCCAGTAGTATGATAAAGGCGGGTACCGCTAATTCACCCCTCCACTTT. It is translated as CASSMIKAGTANSPLHF. This chain links TRBV19 with TRBJ1-6; D remains unclear. The germline V gene has CDR1 LNHDA and CDR2 SQIVND (reference sequence). CDR3 length: 17 amino acids. V gave up 3 bases and J gave up 6 bases, with 18 bases separating them.

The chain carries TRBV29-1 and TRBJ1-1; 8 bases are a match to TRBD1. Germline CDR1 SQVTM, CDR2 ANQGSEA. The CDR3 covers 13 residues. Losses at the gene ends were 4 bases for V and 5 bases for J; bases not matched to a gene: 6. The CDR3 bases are TGCAGCGTTGCGACAGGGGTCGGAACTGAAGCTTTCTTT. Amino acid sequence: CSVATGVGTEAFF.

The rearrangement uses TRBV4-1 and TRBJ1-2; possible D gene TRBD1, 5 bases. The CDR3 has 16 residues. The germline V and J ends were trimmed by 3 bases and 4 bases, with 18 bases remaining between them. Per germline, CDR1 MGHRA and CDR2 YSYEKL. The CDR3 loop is CASSQGGDTWIYGYTF. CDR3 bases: TGCGCCAGCAGCCAGGGGGGAGACACTTGGATCTATGGCTACACCTTC.

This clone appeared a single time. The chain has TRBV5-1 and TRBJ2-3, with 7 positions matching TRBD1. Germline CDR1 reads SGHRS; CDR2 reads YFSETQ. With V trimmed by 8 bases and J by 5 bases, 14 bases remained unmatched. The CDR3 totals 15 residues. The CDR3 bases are TGCGCCAGTTATTCTCAGACAGGGACCAGAGATACGCAGTATTTT. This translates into CASYSQTGTRDTQYF.

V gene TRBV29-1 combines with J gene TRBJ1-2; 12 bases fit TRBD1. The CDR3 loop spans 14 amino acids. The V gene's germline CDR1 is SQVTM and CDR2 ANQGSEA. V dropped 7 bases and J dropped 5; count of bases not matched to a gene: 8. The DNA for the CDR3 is TGCAGCGCAGGGACAGGGGGCTCTTGGTATGGCTACACCTTC. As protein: CSAGTGGSWYGYTF.

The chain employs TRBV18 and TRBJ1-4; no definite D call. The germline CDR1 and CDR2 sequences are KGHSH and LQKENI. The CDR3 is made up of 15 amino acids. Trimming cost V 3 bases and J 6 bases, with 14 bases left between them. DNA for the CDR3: TGTGCCAGCTCACCCGGGATGATACAGCATGAAAAACTGTTTTTT. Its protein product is CASSPGMIQHEKLFF.